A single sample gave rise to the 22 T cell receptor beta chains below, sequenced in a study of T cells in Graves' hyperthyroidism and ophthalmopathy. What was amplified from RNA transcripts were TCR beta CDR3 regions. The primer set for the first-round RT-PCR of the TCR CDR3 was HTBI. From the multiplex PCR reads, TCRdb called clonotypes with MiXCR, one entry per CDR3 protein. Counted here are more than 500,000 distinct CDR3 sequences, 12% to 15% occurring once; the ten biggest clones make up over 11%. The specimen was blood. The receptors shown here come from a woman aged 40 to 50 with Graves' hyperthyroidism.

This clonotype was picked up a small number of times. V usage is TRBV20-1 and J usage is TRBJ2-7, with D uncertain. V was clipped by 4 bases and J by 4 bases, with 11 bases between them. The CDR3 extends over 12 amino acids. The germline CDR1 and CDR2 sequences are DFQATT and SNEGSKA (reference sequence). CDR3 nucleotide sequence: TGCAGTGCTACTTCGAGGAGATACGAGCAGTACTTC. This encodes CSATSRRYEQYF.

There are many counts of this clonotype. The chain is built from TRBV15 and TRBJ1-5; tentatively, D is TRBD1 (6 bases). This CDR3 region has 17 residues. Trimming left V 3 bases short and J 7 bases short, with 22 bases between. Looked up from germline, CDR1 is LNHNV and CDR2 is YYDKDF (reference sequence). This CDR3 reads CATSRHGGGGSGQPQHF. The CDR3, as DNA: TGTGCCACCAGCAGGCATGGAGGCGGGGGCTCGGGGCAGCCCCAGCATTTT.

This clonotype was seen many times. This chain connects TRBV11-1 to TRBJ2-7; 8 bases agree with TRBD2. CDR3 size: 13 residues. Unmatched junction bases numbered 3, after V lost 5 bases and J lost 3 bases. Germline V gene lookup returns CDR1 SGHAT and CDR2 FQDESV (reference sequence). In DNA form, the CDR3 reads TGTGCCAGCAGCAGCGGGAGATTCTACGAGCAGTACTTC. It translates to CASSSGRFYEQYF.

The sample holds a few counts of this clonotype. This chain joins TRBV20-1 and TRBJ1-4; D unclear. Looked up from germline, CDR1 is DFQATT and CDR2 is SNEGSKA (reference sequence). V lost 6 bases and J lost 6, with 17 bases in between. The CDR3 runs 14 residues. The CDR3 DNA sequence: TGCAGTGCCCGAGGTGCAGGCGGTGATGAAAAACTGTTTTTT. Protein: CSARGAGGDEKLFF.

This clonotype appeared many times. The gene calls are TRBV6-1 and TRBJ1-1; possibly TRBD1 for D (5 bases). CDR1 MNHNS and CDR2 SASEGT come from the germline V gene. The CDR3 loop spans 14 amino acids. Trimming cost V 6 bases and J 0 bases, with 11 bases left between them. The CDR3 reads CASRKDTLNTEAFF. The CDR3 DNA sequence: TGTGCCAGCAGAAAGGACACGTTGAACACTGAAGCTTTCTTT.

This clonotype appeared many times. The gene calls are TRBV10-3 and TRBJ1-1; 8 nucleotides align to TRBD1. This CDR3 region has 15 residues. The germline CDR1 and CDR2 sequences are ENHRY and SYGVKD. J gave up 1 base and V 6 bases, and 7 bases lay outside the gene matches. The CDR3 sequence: CAISQGAGKNTEAFF. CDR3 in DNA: TGTGCCATCAGCCAGGGGGCTGGAAAGAACACTGAAGCTTTCTTT.

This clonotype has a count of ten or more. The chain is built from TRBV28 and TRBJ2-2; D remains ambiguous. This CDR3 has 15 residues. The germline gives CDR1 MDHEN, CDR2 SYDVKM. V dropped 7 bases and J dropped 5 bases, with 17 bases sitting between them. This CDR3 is CASMVGERSTGELFF. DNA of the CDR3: TGTGCCAGCATGGTTGGCGAGAGATCGACCGGGGAGCTGTTTTTT.

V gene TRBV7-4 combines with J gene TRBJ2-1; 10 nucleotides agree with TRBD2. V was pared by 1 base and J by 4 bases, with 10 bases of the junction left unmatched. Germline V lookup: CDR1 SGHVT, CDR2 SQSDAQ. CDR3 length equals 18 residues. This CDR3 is CASSLVEREGPDYNEQFF. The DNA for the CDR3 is TGTGCCAGCAGCTTAGTGGAGCGGGAGGGCCCCGATTACAATGAGCAGTTCTTC.

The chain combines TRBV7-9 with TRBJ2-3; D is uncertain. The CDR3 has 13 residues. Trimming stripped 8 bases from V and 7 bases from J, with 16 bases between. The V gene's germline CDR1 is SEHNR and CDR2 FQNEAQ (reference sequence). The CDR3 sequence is CASLPGSANTQYF. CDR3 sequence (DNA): TGTGCCAGCTTACCGGGTTCCGCAAATACGCAGTATTTT. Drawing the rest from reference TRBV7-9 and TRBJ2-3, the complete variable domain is DTGVSQNPRHKITKRGQNVTFRCDPISEHNRLYWYRQTLGQGPEFLTYFQNEAQLEKSRLLSDRFSAERPKGSFSTLEIQRTEQGDSAMYLCASLPGSANTQYFGPGTRLTVL.

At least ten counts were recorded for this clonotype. The CDR3 sequence: CASSPPIRGNEQFF. In DNA, the CDR3 is TGTGCCAGCTCACCACCCATTCGAGGGAATGAGCAGTTCTTC. This sequence joins TRBV18 and TRBJ2-1; TRBD2 might be the D (5 bases). The V gene lost 0 bases and the J gene lost 7 bases, with 10 bases spanning the gap. The CDR3 is 14 amino acids. The V gene's germline CDR1 is KGHSH and CDR2 LQKENI.

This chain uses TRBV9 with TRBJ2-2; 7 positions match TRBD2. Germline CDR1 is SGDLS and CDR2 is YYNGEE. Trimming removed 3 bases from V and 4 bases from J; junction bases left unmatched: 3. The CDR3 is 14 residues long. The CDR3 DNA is TGTGCCAGCAGCGCCACTAGCGTCACCGGGGAGCTGTTTTTT. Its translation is CASSATSVTGELFF.

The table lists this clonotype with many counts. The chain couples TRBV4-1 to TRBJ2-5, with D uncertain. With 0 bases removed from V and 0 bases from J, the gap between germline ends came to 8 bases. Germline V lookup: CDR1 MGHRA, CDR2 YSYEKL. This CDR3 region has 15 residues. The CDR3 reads CASSQDPGYQETQYF. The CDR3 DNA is TGCGCCAGCAGCCAAGATCCGGGCTACCAAGAGACCCAGTACTTC.

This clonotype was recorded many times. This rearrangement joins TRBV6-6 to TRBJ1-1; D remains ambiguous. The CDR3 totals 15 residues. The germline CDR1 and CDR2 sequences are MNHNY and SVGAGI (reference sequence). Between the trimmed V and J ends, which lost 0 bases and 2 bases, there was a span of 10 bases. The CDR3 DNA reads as TGTGCCAGCAGTTACTCGGGTGTATTCAACACTGAAGCTTTCTTT. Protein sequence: CASSYSGVFNTEAFF.

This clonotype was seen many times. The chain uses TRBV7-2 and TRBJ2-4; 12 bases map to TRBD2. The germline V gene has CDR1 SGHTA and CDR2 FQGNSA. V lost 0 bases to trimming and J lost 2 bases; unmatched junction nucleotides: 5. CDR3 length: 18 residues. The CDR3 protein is CASSLAGTSGLTKNIQYF. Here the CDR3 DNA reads TGTGCCAGCAGCTTAGCTGGGACTAGCGGGCTGACCAAAAACATTCAGTACTTC.

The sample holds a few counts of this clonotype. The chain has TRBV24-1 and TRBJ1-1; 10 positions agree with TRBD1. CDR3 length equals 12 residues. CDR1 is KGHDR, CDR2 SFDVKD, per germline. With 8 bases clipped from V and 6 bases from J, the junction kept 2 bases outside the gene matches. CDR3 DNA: TGTGCCACCAAAGGACAGGGGGCTGAAGCTTTCTTT. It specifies CATKGQGAEAFF.

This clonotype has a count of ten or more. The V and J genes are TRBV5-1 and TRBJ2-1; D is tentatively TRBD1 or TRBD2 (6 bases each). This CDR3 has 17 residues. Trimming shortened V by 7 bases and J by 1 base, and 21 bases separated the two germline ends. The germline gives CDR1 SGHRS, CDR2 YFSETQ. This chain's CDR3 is CASSSGASRWSYNEQFF. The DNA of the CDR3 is TGCGCCAGCTCTTCGGGGGCTAGCCGGTGGTCCTACAATGAGCAGTTCTTC.

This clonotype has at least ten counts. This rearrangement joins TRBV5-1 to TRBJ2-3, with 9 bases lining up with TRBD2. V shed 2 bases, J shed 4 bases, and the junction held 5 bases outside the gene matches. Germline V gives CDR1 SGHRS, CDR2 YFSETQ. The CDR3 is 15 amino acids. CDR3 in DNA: TGCGCCAGCAGCTTTAGCGGGAGTAAAGCAGATACGCAGTATTTT. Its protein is CASSFSGSKADTQYF.

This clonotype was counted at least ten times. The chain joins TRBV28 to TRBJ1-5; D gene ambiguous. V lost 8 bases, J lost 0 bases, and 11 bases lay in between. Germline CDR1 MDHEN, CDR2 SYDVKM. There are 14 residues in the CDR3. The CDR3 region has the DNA TGTGCCAGCTTTACCTGGAGTAGCAATCAGCCCCAGCATTTT. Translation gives CASFTWSSNQPQHF.

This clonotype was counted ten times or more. The CDR3 coding sequence is TGCGCCAGCAGCCACGGACTAGCGGGCATCCTCTCCTACAATGAGCAGTTCTTC. This sequence encodes CASSHGLAGILSYNEQFF. The genes are TRBV4-1 and TRBJ2-1, with 11 bases aligning to TRBD2. This CDR3 comprises 18 residues. Trimming cost V 3 bases and J 0 bases; bases outside gene matches: 7. In germline, CDR1 is MGHRA, CDR2 YSYEKL.

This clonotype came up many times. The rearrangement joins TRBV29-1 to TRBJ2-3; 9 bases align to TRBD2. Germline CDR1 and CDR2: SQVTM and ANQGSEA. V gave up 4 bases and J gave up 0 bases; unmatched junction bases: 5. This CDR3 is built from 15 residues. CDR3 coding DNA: TGCAGCGTTGTGTCTAGCGGGGCTAGCACAGATACGCAGTATTTT. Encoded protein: CSVVSSGASTDTQYF.

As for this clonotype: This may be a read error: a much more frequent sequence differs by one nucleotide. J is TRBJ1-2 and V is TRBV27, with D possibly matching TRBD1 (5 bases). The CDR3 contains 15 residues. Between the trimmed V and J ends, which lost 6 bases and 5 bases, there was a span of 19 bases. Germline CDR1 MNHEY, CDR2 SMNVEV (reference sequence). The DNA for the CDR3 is TGTGCCAGCAGCCCCGAGGCGGACAAGGGGTATGGCTACACCTTC. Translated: CASSPEADKGYGYTF.

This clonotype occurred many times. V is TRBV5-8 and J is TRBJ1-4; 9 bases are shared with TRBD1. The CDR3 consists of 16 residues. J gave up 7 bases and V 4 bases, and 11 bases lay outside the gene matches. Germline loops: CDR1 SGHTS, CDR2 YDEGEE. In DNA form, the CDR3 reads TGTGCCAGCAGCCTGGCGGCCCGGACAGGGGTTGAAAAACTGTTTTTT. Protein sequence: CASSLAARTGVEKLFF.